This T cell receptor (beta chain) was obtained from a study of T cell responses to AZD1222 COVID-19 vaccine. This clone has only a few counts. Its cognate antigen is unknown. Sequencing was performed with immunoSEQ multiplex PCR; in TCRdb, only in-frame clones are kept and a portion is missing. Altogether 120,000 to 150,000 clones are present, about 92% being singletons, with the ten largest covering just over 3%. Points from the study as a whole: Among vaccine-associated CD4 TCRs, coverage spanned spike, with dominance at 160-218 and 743-854.

The CDR3 is made up of 14 amino acids. V shed 8 bases and J shed 7 bases, with 21 bases lying between them. The germline CDR1 and CDR2 sequences are SGHVS and FNYEAQ. Sequencing was performed on peripheral blood, taken on day 0 of AZD1222 vaccination. This clonotype originated in an adult in good health. The V and J genes are TRBV7-6 and TRBJ2-7, with TRBD2 as a possible D gene (6 bases). CDR3 in DNA: TGTGCCAGCCGCGCATCGGCGGGATCGGGAGAGCAGTACTTC. Protein product: CASRASAGSGEQYF.